Given below is one T cell receptor (beta chain) in context. Its antigen is as yet unknown. Time point meaning: 4-8 weeks after completion of therapy. These transplant recipients had drug-resistant or recurrent cytomegalovirus infection. The data stem from a study of T cell therapy after organ transplantation. For the study at large: About 85% of the ten patients were clinical responders. Study-wide points: In nonresponders, large pretherapy expansions changed minimally after therapy. Pretherapy CD8 clonality inversely correlated with its fold change after therapy.

Only in-frame clones appear in the TCRdb table, and some are missing; sequencing was by immunoSEQ multiplex PCR. The repertoire holds approximately 20,000 clones, about four fifths seen once, with around a tenth in the top ten. CDR3 length equals 14 residues. Germline CDR1 is SEHNR and CDR2 is FQNEAQ (reference sequence). Trimming stripped 6 bases from V and 0 bases from J, with 10 bases between. The clonotype comes from a human patient who had received a solid organ transplant and had CMV disease. The T cells may come from the graft donor. The J gene is TRBJ2-3, the V gene TRBV7-9; D is perhaps TRBD2 (6 bases). Sample: CD8+ T cells from blood, taken after autologous CMV-specific T cell therapy. This CDR3 is CASRGGRSTDTQYF. The CDR3 region has the DNA TGTGCCAGCAGAGGAGGGCGTAGCACAGATACGCAGTATTTT.